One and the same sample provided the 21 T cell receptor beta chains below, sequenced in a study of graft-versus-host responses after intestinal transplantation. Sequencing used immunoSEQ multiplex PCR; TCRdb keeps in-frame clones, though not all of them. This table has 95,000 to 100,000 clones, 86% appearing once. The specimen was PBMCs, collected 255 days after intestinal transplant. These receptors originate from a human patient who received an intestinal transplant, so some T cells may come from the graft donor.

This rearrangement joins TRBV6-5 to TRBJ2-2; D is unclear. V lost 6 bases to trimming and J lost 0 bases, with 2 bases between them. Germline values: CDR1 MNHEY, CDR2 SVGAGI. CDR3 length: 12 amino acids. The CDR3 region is CASSPNTGELFF. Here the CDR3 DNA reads TGTGCCAGCAGCCCGAACACCGGGGAGCTGTTTTTT.

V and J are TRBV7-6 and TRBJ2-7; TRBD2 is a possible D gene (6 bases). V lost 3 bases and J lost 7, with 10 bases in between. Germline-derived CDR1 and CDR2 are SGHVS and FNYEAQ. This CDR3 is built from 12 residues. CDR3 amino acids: CASSFIGGEQYF. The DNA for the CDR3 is TGTGCCAGCAGCTTTATTGGGGGGGAGCAGTACTTC.

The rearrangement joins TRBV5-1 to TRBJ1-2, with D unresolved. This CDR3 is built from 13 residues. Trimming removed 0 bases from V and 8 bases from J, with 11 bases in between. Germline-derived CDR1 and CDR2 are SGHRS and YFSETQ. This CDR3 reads CASSLVAVEGYTF. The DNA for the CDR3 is TGCGCCAGCAGCTTGGTGGCGGTGGAAGGCTACACCTTC.

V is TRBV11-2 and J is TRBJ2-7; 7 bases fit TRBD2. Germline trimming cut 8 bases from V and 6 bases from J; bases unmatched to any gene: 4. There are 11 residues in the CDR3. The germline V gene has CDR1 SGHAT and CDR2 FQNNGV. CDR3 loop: CASLGGGEQYF. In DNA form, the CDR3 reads TGTGCCAGCCTTGGGGGGGGCGAGCAGTACTTC.

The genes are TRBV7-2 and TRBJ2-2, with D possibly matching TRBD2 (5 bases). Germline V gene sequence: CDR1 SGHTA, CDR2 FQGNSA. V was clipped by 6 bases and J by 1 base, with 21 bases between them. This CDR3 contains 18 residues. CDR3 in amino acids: CASSLAPPRVMNTGELFF. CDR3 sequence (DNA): TGTGCCAGCAGTCTAGCACCCCCCCGGGTGATGAACACCGGGGAGCTGTTTTTT.

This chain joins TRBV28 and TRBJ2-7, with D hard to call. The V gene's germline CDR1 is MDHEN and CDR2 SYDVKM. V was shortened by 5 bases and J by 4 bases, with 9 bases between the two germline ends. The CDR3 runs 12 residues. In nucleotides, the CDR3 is TGTGCCAGCAGTAACCTCCCATACGAGCAGTACTTC. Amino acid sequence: CASSNLPYEQYF.

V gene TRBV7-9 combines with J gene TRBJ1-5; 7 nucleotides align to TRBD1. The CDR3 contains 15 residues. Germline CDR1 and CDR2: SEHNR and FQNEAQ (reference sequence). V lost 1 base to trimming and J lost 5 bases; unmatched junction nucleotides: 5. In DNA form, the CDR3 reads TGTGCCAGCAGCTTAGAGGGGCAGGGGGATCAGCCCCAGCATTTT. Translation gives CASSLEGQGDQPQHF.

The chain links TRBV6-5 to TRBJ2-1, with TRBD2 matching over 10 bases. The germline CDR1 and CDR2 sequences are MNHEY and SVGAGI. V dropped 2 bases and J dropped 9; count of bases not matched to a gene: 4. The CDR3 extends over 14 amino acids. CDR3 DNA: TGTGCCAGCAGTTACGGGACTAGCGTTGTTGAGCAGTTCTTC. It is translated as CASSYGTSVVEQFF.

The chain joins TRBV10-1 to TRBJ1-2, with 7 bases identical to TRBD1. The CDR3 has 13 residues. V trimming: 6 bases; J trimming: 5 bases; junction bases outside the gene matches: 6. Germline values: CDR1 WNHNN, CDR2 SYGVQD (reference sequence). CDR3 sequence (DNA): TGCGCCAGCAGCCTGGGACAGCTGTATGGCTACACCTTC. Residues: CASSLGQLYGYTF.

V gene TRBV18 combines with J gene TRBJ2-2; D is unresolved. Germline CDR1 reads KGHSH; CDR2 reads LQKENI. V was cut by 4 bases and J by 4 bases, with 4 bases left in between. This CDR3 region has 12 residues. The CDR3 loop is CASSRGTGELFF. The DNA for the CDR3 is TGTGCCAGCTCACGCGGCACCGGGGAGCTGTTTTTT.

Written as DNA, the CDR3 is TGTGCCAGCAGCCGTGGACAGGGCGAGACCCAGTACTTC. As protein: CASSRGQGETQYF. The chain couples TRBV7-2 to TRBJ2-5, with 8 positions matching TRBD1. Germline lookup yields CDR1 SGHTA and CDR2 FQGNSA. This CDR3 has 13 amino acids. After removal of 5 bases from V and 5 bases from J, the junction contained 4 bases not matched to a gene.

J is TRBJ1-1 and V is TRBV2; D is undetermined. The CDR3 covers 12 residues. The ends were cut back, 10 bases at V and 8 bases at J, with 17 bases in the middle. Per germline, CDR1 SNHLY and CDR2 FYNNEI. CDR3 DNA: TGTGCCATCTTGAAACCGGGAGAAGAAGCTTTCTTT. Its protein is CAILKPGEEAFF.

The CDR3, as DNA: TGCGCCATTAGGACGCTTTTATCTTCACCCCTCCACTTT. Residues: CAIRTLLSSPLHF. This chain links TRBV10-1 with TRBJ1-6; D unresolved. CDR1 is WNHNN and CDR2 is SYGVQD in the germline V gene (reference sequence). V lost 10 bases, J lost 9 bases, and 16 bases lay in between. The CDR3 length is 13 residues.

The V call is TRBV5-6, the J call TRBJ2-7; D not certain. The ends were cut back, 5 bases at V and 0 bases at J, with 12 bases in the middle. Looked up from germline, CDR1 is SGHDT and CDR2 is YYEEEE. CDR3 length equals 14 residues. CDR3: CASREQRTSYEQYF. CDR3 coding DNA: TGTGCCAGCAGGGAACAGAGGACCTCCTACGAGCAGTACTTC.

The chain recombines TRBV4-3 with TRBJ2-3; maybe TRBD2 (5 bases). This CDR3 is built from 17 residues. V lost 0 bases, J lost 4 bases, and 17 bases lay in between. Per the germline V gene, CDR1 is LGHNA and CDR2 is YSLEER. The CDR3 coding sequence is TGCGCCAGCAGCCAAGAAGAGGCAGGACTCTTACCAGATACGCAGTATTTT. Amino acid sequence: CASSQEEAGLLPDTQYF.

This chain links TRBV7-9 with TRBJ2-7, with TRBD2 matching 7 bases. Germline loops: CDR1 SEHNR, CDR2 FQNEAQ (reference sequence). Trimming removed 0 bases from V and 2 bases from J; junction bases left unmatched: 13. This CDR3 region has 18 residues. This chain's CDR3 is CASSLASASGLGPYEQYF. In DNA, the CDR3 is TGTGCCAGCAGCTTAGCATCGGCTAGCGGATTGGGTCCCTACGAGCAGTACTTC.

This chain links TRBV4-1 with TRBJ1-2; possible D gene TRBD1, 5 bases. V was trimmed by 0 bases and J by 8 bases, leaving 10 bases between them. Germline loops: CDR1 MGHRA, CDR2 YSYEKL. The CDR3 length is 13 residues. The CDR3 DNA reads TGCGCCAGCAGCCAAGATGTTGGGGGAGGCTACACCTTC. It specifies CASSQDVGGGYTF.

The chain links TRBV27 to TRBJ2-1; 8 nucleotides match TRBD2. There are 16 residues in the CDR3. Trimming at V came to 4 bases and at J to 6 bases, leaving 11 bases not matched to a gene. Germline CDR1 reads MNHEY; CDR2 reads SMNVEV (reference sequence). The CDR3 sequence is CASSWAGGRYLNEQFF. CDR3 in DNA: TGTGCCAGCAGTTGGGCGGGGGGCCGTTACCTCAATGAGCAGTTCTTC.

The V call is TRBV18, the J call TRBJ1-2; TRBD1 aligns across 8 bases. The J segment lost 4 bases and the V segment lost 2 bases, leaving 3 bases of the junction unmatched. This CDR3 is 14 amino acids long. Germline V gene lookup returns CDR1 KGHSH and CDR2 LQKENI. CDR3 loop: CASSPGTGSYGYTF. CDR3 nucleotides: TGTGCCAGCTCACCAGGGACAGGCTCCTATGGCTACACCTTC.

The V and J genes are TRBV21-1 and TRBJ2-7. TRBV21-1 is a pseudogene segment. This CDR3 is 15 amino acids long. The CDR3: CASSKPAQNPYEQYF. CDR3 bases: TGTGCCAGCAGCAAACCGGCCCAGAACCCCTACGAGCAGTACTTC.

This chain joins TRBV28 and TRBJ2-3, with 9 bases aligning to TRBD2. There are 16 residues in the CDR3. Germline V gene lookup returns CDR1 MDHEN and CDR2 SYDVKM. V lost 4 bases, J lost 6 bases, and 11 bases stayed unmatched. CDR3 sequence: CASSSLAGALMDTQYF. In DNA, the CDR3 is TGTGCCAGCAGTTCTTTAGCGGGGGCCCTTATGGATACGCAGTATTTT. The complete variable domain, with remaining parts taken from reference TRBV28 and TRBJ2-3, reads DVKVTQSSRYLVKRTGEKVFLECVQDMDHENMFWYRQDPGLGLRLIYFSYDVKMKEKGDIPEGYSVSREKKERFSLILESASTNQTSMYLCASSSLAGALMDTQYFGPGTRLTVL.